This T cell receptor (beta chain) was sequenced in a study of blood T cell repertoires in COVID-19. V was shortened by 0 bases and J by 6 bases, with 15 bases between the two germline ends. Per the germline V gene, CDR1 is SGHRS and CDR2 is YFSETQ. The CDR3 length is 15 residues. Measured with immunoSEQ multiplex PCR; TCRdb has only the in-frame clones, and not every one. The table has 120,000 to 150,000 clones, 87% seen once; the top ten hold roughly 6.1%. The receptor was isolated from an elderly man with acute or convalescent COVID-19. The sample taken for sequencing was peripheral blood. The chain combines TRBV5-1 with TRBJ1-2; the D is unclear. In DNA, the CDR3 is TGCGCCAGCAGCTTGGGAGCTGGCAGTAGCAATGGCTACACCTTC. Translated, it gives CASSLGAGSSNGYTF.